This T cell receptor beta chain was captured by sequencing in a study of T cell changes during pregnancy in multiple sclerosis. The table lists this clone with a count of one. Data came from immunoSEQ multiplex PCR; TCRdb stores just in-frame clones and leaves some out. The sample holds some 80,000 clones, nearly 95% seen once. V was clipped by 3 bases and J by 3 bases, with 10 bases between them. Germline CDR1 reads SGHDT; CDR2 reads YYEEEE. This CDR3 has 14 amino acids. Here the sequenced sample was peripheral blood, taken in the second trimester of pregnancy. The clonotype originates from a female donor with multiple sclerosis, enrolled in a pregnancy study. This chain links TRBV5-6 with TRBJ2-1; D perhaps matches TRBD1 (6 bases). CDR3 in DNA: TGTGCCAGCAGCTCAGGGGAAAGCTACAATGAGCAGTTCTTC. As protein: CASSSGESYNEQFF.